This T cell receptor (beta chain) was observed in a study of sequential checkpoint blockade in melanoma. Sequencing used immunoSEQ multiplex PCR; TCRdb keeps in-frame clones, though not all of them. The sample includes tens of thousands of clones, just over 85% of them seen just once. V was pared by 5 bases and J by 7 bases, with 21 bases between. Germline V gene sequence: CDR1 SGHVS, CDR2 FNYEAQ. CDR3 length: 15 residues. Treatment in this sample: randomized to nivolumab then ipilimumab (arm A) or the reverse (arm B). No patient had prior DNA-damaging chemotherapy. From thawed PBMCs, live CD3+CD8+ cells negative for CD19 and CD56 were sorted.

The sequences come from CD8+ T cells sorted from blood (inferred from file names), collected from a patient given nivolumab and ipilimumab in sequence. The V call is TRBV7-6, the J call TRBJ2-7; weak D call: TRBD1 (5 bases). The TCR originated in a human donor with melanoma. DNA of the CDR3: TGTGCCAGCAGCCAAGAGACCTTAGGGGTCGGGGAGCAGTACTTC. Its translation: CASSQETLGVGEQYF.